The 24 T cell receptor beta chains below were found in one sample sequenced in a study of PD-1 blockade in classical Hodgkin lymphoma. Data came from immunoSEQ multiplex PCR; TCRdb stores just in-frame clones and leaves some out. The sample lists about 6,000 clones, approximately 54% seen once, with roughly 15% in the top ten. Patients all relapsed after autologous stem cell transplantation, and there was variation in brentuximab vedotin exposure. Magnetic negative selection, applied to thawed PBMCs, was used to isolate the CD8+ T cells. The source was CD8+ T cells from blood, collected at baseline. The receptors originated from a human donor with classical Hodgkin lymphoma.

To note about this clone: One junction end does not reproduce the germline sequence, and a read error may be involved. The identical CDR3 is also encoded by other nucleotide sequences in the sample. The J gene is TRBJ2-7, the V gene TRBV4-1, with 7 bases lining up with TRBD1. CDR3 length equals 14 residues. Germline lookup yields CDR1 MGHRA and CDR2 YSYEKL. CDR3 residues: CASSPAQGDHEQYF. As DNA, the CDR3 is TGTGCCAGCAGCCCGGCGCAGGGGGACCACGAGCAGTACTTC.

In its sample, this clone is medium-sized (0.01 to 0.1%). V and J are TRBV15 and TRBJ1-5; no definite D call. V lost 3 bases and J lost 5, with 14 bases in between. The CDR3 sequence is 15 residues long. Germline V gives CDR1 LNHNV, CDR2 YYDKDF (reference sequence). In DNA form, the CDR3 reads TGTGCCACCAGCAGTGAGACCACATCCCATCAGCCCCAGCATTTT. This translates into CATSSETTSHQPQHF.

V gene TRBV7-6 combines with J gene TRBJ2-1, with a tentative D call TRBD2 (6 bases). The CDR3 has 19 residues. Germline V CDR1 and CDR2: SGHVS, FNYEAQ. Trimming removed 0 bases from V and 4 bases from J, with 22 bases in between. CDR3 in amino acids: CASSLASGPSAITYNEQFF. The CDR3, as DNA: TGTGCCAGCAGCTTAGCGTCTGGTCCTAGCGCAATTACTTACAATGAGCAGTTCTTC. The full variable domain, with the rest looked up from reference TRBV7-6 and TRBJ2-1, is GAGVSQSPRYKVTKRGQDVALRCDPISGHVSLYWYRQALGQGPEFLTYFNYEAQQDKSGLPNDRFSAERPEGSISTLTIQRTEQRDSAMYRCASSLASGPSAITYNEQFFGPGTRLTVL.

The chain links TRBV9 to TRBJ1-1, with D tentatively TRBD1 (5 bases). Between the trimmed V and J ends, which lost 0 bases and 11 bases, there was a span of 14 bases. The CDR3 loop spans 13 amino acids. CDR1 SGDLS and CDR2 YYNGEE come from the germline V gene. The CDR3 DNA sequence: TGTGCCAGCAGCGTAGGAGGTTTGGGGGTTGCTTTCTTT. This encodes CASSVGGLGVAFF.

This chain uses TRBV27 with TRBJ2-7; D may be TRBD2 (6 bases). Trimming took 2 bases from V and 0 from J, leaving 14 bases between them. Germline CDR1 and CDR2: MNHEY and SMNVEV (reference sequence). The CDR3 has 16 amino acids. The CDR3 region is CASSLTAGLSSYEQYF. The CDR3 DNA reads TGTGCCAGCAGTTTAACAGCGGGCCTTAGCTCCTACGAGCAGTACTTC.

The CDR3 region has the DNA TGTGCCAGCACCCAAGCGGGGACAGCCTCCTACAATGAGCAGTTCTTC. Translating it yields CASTQAGTASYNEQFF. The rearrangement links TRBV28 to TRBJ2-1; D possibly uses TRBD1 or TRBD2 (7 bases each). Looked up from germline, CDR1 is MDHEN and CDR2 is SYDVKM. V gave up 7 bases and J gave up 0 bases, with 16 bases separating them. This CDR3 has 16 amino acids.

The chain's CDR3 is CASSPRGGGSSYEQYF. The CDR3 bases are TGTGCCAGCAGCCCTCGCGGGGGAGGGTCCTCCTACGAGCAGTACTTC. The chain has TRBV5-6 and TRBJ2-7, with TRBD2 matching over 7 bases. Germline V CDR1 and CDR2: SGHDT, YYEEEE. This CDR3 spans 16 amino acids. Trimming cost V 4 bases and J 0 bases; bases outside gene matches: 10.

This clone was counted a few times. The chain recombines TRBV29-1 with TRBJ2-7, with D tentatively TRBD1 (6 bases). The CDR3 consists of 14 residues. The V end was cut by 3 bases, the J end by 0 bases, with 12 bases between. Germline-derived CDR1 and CDR2 are SQVTM and ANQGSEA. DNA of the CDR3: TGCAGCGTTGATAAGACAGGAAGCTCCTACGAGCAGTACTTC. Its protein product is CSVDKTGSSYEQYF.

The CDR3 region has the DNA TGTGCCAGCAGCTTTAGCCGTAGCGGCACTAGCACAGATACGCAGTATTTT. Translation gives CASSFSRSGTSTDTQYF. V gene TRBV11-2 combines with J gene TRBJ2-3; possible D gene TRBD2, 6 bases. CDR3 size: 17 residues. From germline, CDR1 is SGHAT and CDR2 FQNNGV. Between the trimmed V and J ends, which lost 3 bases and 0 bases, there was a span of 16 bases.

V gene TRBV4-2 combines with J gene TRBJ2-1, with TRBD2 matching over 11 bases. Trimming removed 6 bases from V and 7 bases from J; junction bases left unmatched: 8. The CDR3 extends over 15 amino acids. Looked up from germline, CDR1 is LGHNA and CDR2 is YNFKEQ. In DNA, the CDR3 is TGTGCCAGCAGTCCTACTAGCGGGAGAGGTAATGAGCAGTTCTTC. It encodes CASSPTSGRGNEQFF.

The V gene is TRBV10-3, the J gene TRBJ2-7; 9 nucleotides agree with TRBD2. Trimming took 6 bases from V and 6 from J; bases not matched to a gene: 12. CDR3 length: 15 residues. Per germline, CDR1 ENHRY and CDR2 SYGVKD. CDR3 region: CAISLAGEDYFEQYF. The CDR3 DNA reads as TGTGCCATCAGCTTAGCGGGGGAGGATTATTTCGAGCAGTACTTC.

This sequence joins TRBV11-3 and TRBJ2-1; a possible D gene is TRBD2 (6 bases). Trimming shortened V by 7 bases and J by 0 bases, and 28 bases separated the two germline ends. The CDR3 covers 20 residues. Germline V lookup: CDR1 SGHNT, CDR2 YENEEA. CDR3 bases: TGTGCCAGCACTCCTCCCGGGACTTTGACCTGCGTGAGCTCCTACAATGAGCAGTTCTTC. It encodes CASTPPGTLTCVSSYNEQFF.

CDR3 bases: TGCAGCGGTGGGACAGTCAACGAGCAGTACTTC. Its protein is CSGGTVNEQYF. The chain links TRBV29-1 to TRBJ2-5, with 7 bases identical to TRBD1. Gene TRBJ2-7 matches the end of the DNA better, so the J call may be wrong. This CDR3 comprises 11 residues. The germline gives CDR1 SQVTM, CDR2 ANQGSEA.

Relative to its sample, this clone is large. The genes are TRBV4-1 and TRBJ2-1, with 10 bases identical to TRBD1. Germline V lookup: CDR1 MGHRA, CDR2 YSYEKL. The trim removed 4 bases at V and 8 bases at J, leaving 8 bases unmatched. The CDR3 has 15 amino acids. In nucleotides, the CDR3 is TGCGCCAGCAGCCCCGGACAGGGGGAGGGGTATGAGCAGTTCTTC. It codes for CASSPGQGEGYEQFF.

This clone was counted between two and nine times. The gene calls are TRBV19 and TRBJ1-1; TRBD1 matches at 7 bases. The germline gives CDR1 LNHDA, CDR2 SQIVND (reference sequence). CDR3 size: 12 residues. Unmatched junction bases numbered 10, after V lost 8 bases and J lost 10 bases. CDR3 nucleotide sequence: TGTGCCAGTTTTAGACAGGGCCAACGAGCTTTCTTT. This gives the protein CASFRQGQRAFF.

The gene calls are TRBV29-1 and TRBJ1-4; unclear D gene. The length of the CDR3 is 10 residues. Germline V gives CDR1 SQVTM, CDR2 ANQGSEA. V lost 7 bases and J lost 5, with 5 bases in between. The CDR3 region is CSAQNEKLFF. Here the CDR3 DNA reads TGCAGCGCCCAGAATGAAAAACTGTTTTTT.

Within the sample, this clone is large. CDR3 region: CASRPTGIARNGYTF. As DNA, the CDR3 is TGTGCCAGCAGACCTACAGGGATCGCCAGGAATGGCTACACCTTC. The chain recombines TRBV28 with TRBJ1-2, with D possibly being TRBD1 (6 bases). V was trimmed by 6 bases and J by 6 bases, leaving 20 bases between them. Germline assignment: CDR1 MDHEN and CDR2 SYDVKM. The CDR3 runs to 15 residues.

The chain is built from TRBV25-1 and TRBJ2-1, with TRBD2 matching 9 bases. This CDR3 contains 18 residues. Germline loops: CDR1 MGHDK, CDR2 SYGVNS. After removal of 1 base from V and 3 bases from J, the junction contained 10 bases not matched to a gene. CDR3 loop: CASSESEREVLNYNEQFF. The CDR3 bases are TGTGCCAGCAGTGAATCTGAGCGGGAGGTCTTAAACTACAATGAGCAGTTCTTC.

The chain recombines TRBV19 with TRBJ2-7; a possible D gene is TRBD1 (6 bases). V gave up 7 bases and J gave up 5 bases, with 24 bases separating them. Looked up from germline, CDR1 is LNHDA and CDR2 is SQIVND (reference sequence). This CDR3 spans 16 amino acids. CDR3 nucleotides: TGTGCCAGTACCCAGGGGTGGACCCAAGCTGGGGACGAGCAGTACTTC. This translates into CASTQGWTQAGDEQYF.

This clone is medium-sized. This chain connects TRBV7-8 to TRBJ2-7; D not certain. CDR3 length: 15 amino acids. Germline loops: CDR1 SGHVS, CDR2 FQNEAQ. V was shortened by 5 bases and J by 3 bases, with 17 bases between the two germline ends. The CDR3 DNA is TGTGCCAGCAGCCCCGGCGTCGGTCTCGGCTACGAGCAGTACTTC. Protein sequence: CASSPGVGLGYEQYF.

The chain uses TRBV6-5 and TRBJ2-7; 8 bases are a match to TRBD2. This CDR3 region has 15 residues. In germline, CDR1 is MNHEY, CDR2 SVGAGI. V lost 8 bases to trimming and J lost 0 bases; unmatched junction nucleotides: 9. The DNA of the CDR3 is TGTGCCAGCTCCTGGCTAGCGGGCCTCTCCTACGAGCAGTACTTC. It translates to CASSWLAGLSYEQYF.

There are a few counts of this clone. The chain uses TRBV5-6 and TRBJ2-5, with TRBD2 identical over 11 bases. CDR3 length: 16 amino acids. Germline V gene lookup returns CDR1 SGHDT and CDR2 YYEEEE. The V and J ends lost 3 bases and 2 bases, in that order; junction bases with no gene match: 6. The CDR3 loop is CASSSLAGGGQETQYF. The CDR3 DNA sequence: TGTGCCAGCAGCTCCTTAGCGGGAGGGGGTCAAGAGACCCAGTACTTC.

The CDR3 spells CASSLRDFQNTGELFF. CDR3 DNA: TGTGCCAGCAGTCTCCGGGACTTCCAGAACACCGGGGAGCTGTTTTTT. The chain carries TRBV28 and TRBJ2-2; a possible D gene is TRBD2 (6 bases). The CDR3 runs to 16 residues. Deletions cut 5 bases from V and 1 base from J, with 14 bases between. Germline assignment: CDR1 MDHEN and CDR2 SYDVKM.

The CDR3 is CAIAGTADTYEQYF. The CDR3 nucleotides read TGTGCCATCGCCGGGACAGCGGATACCTACGAGCAGTACTTC. The chain is built from TRBV10-3 and TRBJ2-7, with TRBD1 matching over 7 bases. V lost 8 bases to trimming and J lost 2 bases; unmatched junction nucleotides: 9. The CDR3 has 14 residues. Germline CDR1 ENHRY, CDR2 SYGVKD.